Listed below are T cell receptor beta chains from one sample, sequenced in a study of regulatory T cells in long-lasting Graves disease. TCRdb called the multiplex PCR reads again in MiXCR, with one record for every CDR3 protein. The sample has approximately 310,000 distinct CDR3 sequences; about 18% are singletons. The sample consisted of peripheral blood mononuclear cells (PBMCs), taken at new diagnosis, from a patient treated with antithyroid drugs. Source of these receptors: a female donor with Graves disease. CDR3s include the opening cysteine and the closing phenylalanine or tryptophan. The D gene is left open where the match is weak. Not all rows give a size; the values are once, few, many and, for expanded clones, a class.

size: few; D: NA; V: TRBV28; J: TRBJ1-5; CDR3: CASSSREPQHF; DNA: TGTGCCAGCAGTTCCCGGGAGCCCCAGCATTTT
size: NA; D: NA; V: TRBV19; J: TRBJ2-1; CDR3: CASSIHAGRYNEQFF; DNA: TGTGCCAGTAGTATACATGCGGGAAGATACAATGAGCAGTTCTTC
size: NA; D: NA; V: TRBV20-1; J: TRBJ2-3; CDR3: CSAGGQGGTQYF; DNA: TGCAGTGCAGGAGGTCAGGGTGGTACGCAGTATTTT
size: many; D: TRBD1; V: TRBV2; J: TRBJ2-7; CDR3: CASGQGDSSYEQYF; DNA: TGTGCCAGCGGACAGGGGGATAGCTCCTACGAGCAGTACTTC
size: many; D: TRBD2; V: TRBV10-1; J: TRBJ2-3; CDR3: CASSEEAGTSGTVPDTQYF; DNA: TGCGCCAGCAGTGAAGAGGCCGGGACTAGCGGGACCGTCCCAGATACGCAGTATTTT
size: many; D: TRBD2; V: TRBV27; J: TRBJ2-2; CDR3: CASSLSLAGATNGELFF; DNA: TGTGCCAGCAGTTTATCACTAGCGGGAGCTACTAACGGGGAGCTGTTTTTT
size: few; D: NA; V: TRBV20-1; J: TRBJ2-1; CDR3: CSAARLYNEQFF; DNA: TGCAGTGCCGCCCGACTTTACAATGAGCAGTTCTTC
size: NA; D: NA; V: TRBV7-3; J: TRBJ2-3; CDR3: CASGLRREDTQYF; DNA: TGTGCCAGCGGCTTAAGGAGAGAGGATACTCAGTATTTT
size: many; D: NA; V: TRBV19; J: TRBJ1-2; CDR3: CASKGRPDRPGTNYGYTF; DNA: TGTGCCAGTAAAGGAAGGCCCGACAGGCCGGGCACTAACTATGGCTACACCTTC
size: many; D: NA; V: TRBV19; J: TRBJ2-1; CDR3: CASSQQPGYNEQFF; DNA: TGTGCCAGTAGTCAACAGCCGGGGTACAATGAGCAGTTCTTC
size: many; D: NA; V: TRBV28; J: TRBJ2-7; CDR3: CASSPRGEQYF; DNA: TGTGCCAGCAGTCCGAGGGGCGAGCAGTACTTC
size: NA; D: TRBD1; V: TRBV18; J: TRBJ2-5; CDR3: CASSRSRGLETQYF; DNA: TGTGCCAGCTCGCGGTCCAGGGGGCTAGAGACCCAGTACTTC
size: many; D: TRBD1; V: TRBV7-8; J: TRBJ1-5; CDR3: CASSLGQGQPQHF; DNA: TGTGCCAGCAGCTTGGGACAGGGCCAGCCCCAGCATTTT
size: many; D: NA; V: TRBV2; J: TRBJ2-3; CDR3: CASSAGRTTDTQYF; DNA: TGTGCCAGCAGTGCCGGACGGACCACAGATACGCAGTATTTT
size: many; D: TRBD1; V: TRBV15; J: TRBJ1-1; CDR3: CATSRGDSMNTEAFF; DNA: TGTGCCACCAGCAGAGGGGACAGCATGAACACTGAAGCTTTCTTT
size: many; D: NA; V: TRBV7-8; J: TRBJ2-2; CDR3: CASSLDRARELFF; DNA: TGTGCCAGCAGCTTAGACCGGGCCCGGGAGCTGTTTTTT
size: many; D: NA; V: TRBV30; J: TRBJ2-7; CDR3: CAWSVVATPYEQYF; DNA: TGTGCCTGGAGTGTCGTTGCGACTCCCTACGAGCAGTACTTC
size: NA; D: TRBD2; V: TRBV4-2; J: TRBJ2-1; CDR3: CASSQDWTSDNEQFF; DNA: TGTGCCAGCAGCCAAGACTGGACTAGCGACAATGAGCAGTTCTTC
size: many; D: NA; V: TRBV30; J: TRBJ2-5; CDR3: CAWSSREKRETQYF; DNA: TGTGCCTGGAGCTCGAGGGAAAAACGAGAGACCCAGTACTTC
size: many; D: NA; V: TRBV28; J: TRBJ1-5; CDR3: CASRIPLYSNQPQHF; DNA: TGTGCCAGCAGGATTCCCCTTTATAGCAATCAGCCCCAGCATTTT
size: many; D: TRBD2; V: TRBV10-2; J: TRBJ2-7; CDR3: CASSEAGDLYEQYF; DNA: TGCGCCAGCAGTGAAGCGGGAGACCTCTACGAGCAGTACTTC
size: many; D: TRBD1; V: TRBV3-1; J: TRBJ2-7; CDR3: CASTSRGTGVAEQYF; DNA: TGTGCCAGCACCAGCCGGGGGACAGGGGTTGCCGAGCAGTACTTC
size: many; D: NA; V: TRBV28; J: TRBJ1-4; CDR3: CASSRQWNEKLFF; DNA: TGTGCCAGCAGTAGGCAGTGGAATGAAAAACTGTTTTTT
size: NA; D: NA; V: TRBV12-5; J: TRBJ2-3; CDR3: CASGWRTGYTDAQYF; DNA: TGTGCTAGTGGTTGGAGGACGGGCTACACAGATGCGCAGTATTTT
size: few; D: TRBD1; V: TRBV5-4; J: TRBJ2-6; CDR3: CASSSPGQGPGANVLTF; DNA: TGTGCCAGCAGCTCCCCGGGACAGGGGCCTGGGGCCAACGTCCTGACTTTC
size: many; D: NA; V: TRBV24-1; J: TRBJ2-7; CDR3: CATSDVGTYEQYF; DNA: TGTGCCACCAGTGATGTGGGGACCTACGAGCAGTACTTC
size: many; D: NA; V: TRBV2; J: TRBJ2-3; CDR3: CAATTGNRGAGYTDTQYF; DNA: TGTGCCGCAACCACAGGGAATCGGGGAGCGGGTTACACAGATACGCAGTATTTT
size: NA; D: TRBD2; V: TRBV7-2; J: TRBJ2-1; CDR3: CASSKVAGLDHNEQFF; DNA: TGTGCCAGCAGCAAAGTAGCGGGCTTAGACCACAATGAGCAGTTCTTC
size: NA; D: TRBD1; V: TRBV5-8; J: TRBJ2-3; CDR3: CASNQNQPGQGDTQYF; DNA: TGTGCCAGCAACCAAAACCAACCGGGACAGGGGGATACGCAGTATTTT
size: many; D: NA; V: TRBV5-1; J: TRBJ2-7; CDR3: CASSFGKGSEQYF; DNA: TGCGCCAGCAGCTTCGGAAAGGGATCCGAGCAGTACTTC
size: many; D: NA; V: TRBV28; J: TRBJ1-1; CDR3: CASSLIAPEAFF; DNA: TGTGCCAGCAGTCTTATAGCCCCTGAAGCTTTCTTT
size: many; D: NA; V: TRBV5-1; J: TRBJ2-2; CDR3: CASSDSWPPPGELFF; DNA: TGCGCCAGCAGCGATAGTTGGCCTCCTCCCGGGGAGCTGTTTTTT
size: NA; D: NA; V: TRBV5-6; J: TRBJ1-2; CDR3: CASQIQGHVYGYTF; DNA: TGTGCCAGCCAAATCCAGGGCCACGTCTATGGCTACACCTTC
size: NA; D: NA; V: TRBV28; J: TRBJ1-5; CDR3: CASSPWTVINPGSQHF; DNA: TGTGCCAGCAGCCCTTGGACAGTAATAAACCCGGGGTCCCAGCATTTT
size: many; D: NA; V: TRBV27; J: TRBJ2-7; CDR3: CASSALGEISYEQYF; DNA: TGTGCCAGCAGTGCCCTCGGGGAGATAAGCTACGAGCAGTACTTC
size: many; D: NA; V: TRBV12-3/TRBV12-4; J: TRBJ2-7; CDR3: CASSHGLYEQYF; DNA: TGTGCCAGCAGCCATGGCTTGTACGAGCAGTACTTC
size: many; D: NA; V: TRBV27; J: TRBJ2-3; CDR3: CASSSPRPLRADTQYF; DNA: TGTGCCAGCAGTTCCCCTCGGCCCCTTAGGGCAGATACGCAGTATTTT
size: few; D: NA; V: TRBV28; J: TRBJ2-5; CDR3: CASSLRVETQYF; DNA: TGTGCCAGCAGTTTGAGGGTCGAGACCCAGTACTTC
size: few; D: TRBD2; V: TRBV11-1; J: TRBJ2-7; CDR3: CASSPWTGGEQYF; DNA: TGTGCCAGCAGCCCGTGGACGGGAGGCGAGCAGTACTTC
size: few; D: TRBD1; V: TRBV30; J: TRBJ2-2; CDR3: CAWIRRDRGPGELFF; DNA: TGTGCCTGGATTCGTCGGGACAGGGGCCCCGGGGAGCTGTTTTTT
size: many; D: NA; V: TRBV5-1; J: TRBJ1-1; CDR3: CASSLVPGASEAFF; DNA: TGCGCCAGCAGCTTGGTTCCGGGGGCAAGTGAAGCTTTCTTT
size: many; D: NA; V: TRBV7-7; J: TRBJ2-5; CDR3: CASSRQAQETQYF; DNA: TGTGCTAGCAGCCGACAGGCACAAGAGACCCAGTACTTC
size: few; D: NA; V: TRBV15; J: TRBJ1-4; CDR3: CATSRARTSNEKLSF; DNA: TGTGCCACCAGCAGAGCAAGGACGTCTAATGAAAAACTGTCTTTT
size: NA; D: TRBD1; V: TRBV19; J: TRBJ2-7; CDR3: CASSIDRDRHEQYF; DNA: TGTGCCAGTAGTATTGACAGGGATCGCCACGAGCAGTACTTC
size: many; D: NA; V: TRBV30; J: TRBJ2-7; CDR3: CAWDWGAGSSYEQYF; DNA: TGTGCCTGGGATTGGGGGGCAGGGAGCAGCTACGAGCAGTACTTC
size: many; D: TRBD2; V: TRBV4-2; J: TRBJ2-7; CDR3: CASSQEPEFTSGFSYEQYF; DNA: TGTGCCAGCAGCCAAGAGCCCGAGTTTACTAGCGGGTTCTCCTACGAGCAGTACTTC
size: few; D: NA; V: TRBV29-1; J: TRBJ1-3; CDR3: CSVEGGRTGNTIYF; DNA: TGCAGCGTTGAAGGTGGCCGGACTGGAAACACCATATATTTT
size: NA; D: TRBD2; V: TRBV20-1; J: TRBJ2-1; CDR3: CSASGTSGRGNEQFF; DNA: TGCAGTGCTTCCGGGACTAGCGGGAGAGGTAATGAGCAGTTCTTC
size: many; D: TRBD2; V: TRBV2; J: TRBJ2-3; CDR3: CASPTIPGLGTDTQYF; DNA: TGTGCCAGCCCTACCATCCCGGGACTAGGCACAGATACGCAGTATTTT
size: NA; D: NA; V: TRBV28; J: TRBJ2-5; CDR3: CASSLTRGVGGTQYF; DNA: TGTGCCAGCAGTTTAACTAGGGGAGTGGGAGGGACCCAGTACTTC
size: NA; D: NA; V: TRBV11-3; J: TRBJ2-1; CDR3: CASSLGIGNEQFF; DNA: TGTGCCAGCAGCTTAGGGATCGGCAATGAGCAGTTCTTC
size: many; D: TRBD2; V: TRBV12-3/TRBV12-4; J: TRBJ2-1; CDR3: CASKIGLAAYNEQFF; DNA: TGTGCCAGCAAAATCGGACTAGCGGCCTACAATGAGCAGTTCTTC
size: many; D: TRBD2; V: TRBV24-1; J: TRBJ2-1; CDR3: CATSDSHSGEGNEQFF; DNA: TGTGCCACCAGTGATTCTCATAGCGGGGAGGGCAATGAGCAGTTCTTC